A selection of T cell receptor beta chains follows, all from one sample in a study of cytomegalovirus exposure and HLA in healthy donors. Repertoires were generated with immunoSEQ multiplex PCR, while TCRdb's copy carries only in-frame clones and drops some. This sample yields about 64,000 clones, of which 90% to 95% are seen a single time; 5.8% belongs to the top ten. What was sequenced was PBMCs. These receptors all come from a woman under 30 in good health and CMV-seropositive. Both conserved end residues are trimmed from each CDR3.

v_gene	j_gene	CDR3aa
TRBV11-2	TRBJ2-5	ASSSEWSGETQY
TRBV9	TRBJ1-2	ASSVVGAGYT
TRBV28	TRBJ1-2	ASSDRGEDYGYT
TRBV7-9	TRBJ2-7	ASSPSGTGSYEQY
TRBV11-2	TRBJ1-1	ASSLGGSLAF
TRBV5-4	TRBJ1-1	ASSLMDILNTEAF
TRBV5-6	TRBJ2-6	ASSLQVSSGANVLT
TRBV7-8	TRBJ1-1	ASSLGPGGRNTEAF
TRBV28	TRBJ2-1	ASRSPEGSYNEQF
TRBV6-1	TRBJ2-6	ASSEGQGVATGANVLT
TRBV5-6	TRBJ1-1	ASSLDTEAF
TRBV4-2	TRBJ1-3	ASSQDLQGSNTIY
TRBV11-2	TRBJ2-3	ASSLAADTQY
TRBV29-1	TRBJ2-7	SVGVQARTYEQY
TRBV4-3	TRBJ1-4	ASSQSTGSTNEKLF
TRBV6-1	TRBJ1-2	ASSGGLVNYGYT
TRBV25-1	TRBJ2-4	ASSESGRTGRNIQY
TRBV28	TRBJ2-7	ASSLQGADEQY
TRBV12-5	TRBJ2-5	ASGLGGARETQY
TRBV4-1	TRBJ2-7	ASSPRSSYEQY
TRBV11-2	TRBJ2-3	ASSRPGTGTYHTQY
TRBV29-1	TRBJ2-7	SVARTGGYEQY
TRBV9	TRBJ2-5	ASSEAGVETQY
TRBV27	TRBJ2-4	ASSGGTSGKVIQY
TRBV28	TRBJ1-5	ASSLAGNYQPQH
TRBV6-7	TRBJ2-1	ASIKGGGSDDEQF
TRBV27	TRBJ2-5	ASRAPGGETQY
TRBV10-1	TRBJ2-3	ASSGLEGGTDTQY
TRBV28	TRBJ1-2	ASRYRGVNYGYT
TRBV6-5	TRBJ2-1	ASSDSTPYNEQF
TRBV11-2	TRBJ2-1	ASSLGLAGVGGKF
TRBV4-2	TRBJ1-1	ASSWTATNTEAF
TRBV10-3	TRBJ2-1	AIRGEREVTYNEQF
TRBV5-4	TRBJ1-1	ASSLEADTEAF
TRBV7-6	TRBJ1-6	ASSSDGLESPLH
TRBV2	TRBJ2-7	ASRTSGGLYEQY
TRBV5-1	TRBJ1-1	ASSLAGGQMEPEAF
TRBV19	TRBJ2-2	ASRDRDRGYTGELF
TRBV5-1	TRBJ2-7	ASSFGGTIYEQY
TRBV7-2	TRBJ2-1	ASSLGAAGAYNEQF
TRBV27	TRBJ2-7	ASTPDRAGTYEQY
TRBV4-1	TRBJ1-1	ASSQEAGFLTAF
TRBV10-1	TRBJ2-2	ASKLGELF
TRBV11-2	TRBJ2-3	ASSVGLAPGTDTQY
TRBV4-3	TRBJ2-3	ASSQEVSPGAEADTQY
TRBV5-4	TRBJ2-4	ASSWRGGSDIQY
TRBV10-1	TRBJ2-3	ASSESMEGRTDTQY
TRBV19	TRBJ1-5	ASSIVDRATSQPQH
TRBV9	TRBJ2-3	ASSNPLAGVTDTQY
TRBV6-6	TRBJ1-1	ASSPRNMNTEAF
TRBV7-3	TRBJ2-7	ASSEGQTYEQY
TRBV7-8	TRBJ2-7	ASSLDRFLSYEQY
TRBV2	TRBJ1-5	ASRDSGNQPQH
TRBV9	TRBJ1-5	ASSVPGQPQH